Below are 6 T cell receptor beta chains sequenced from a single sample in a study of T cells after yellow fever vaccination. MiXCR was run by TCRdb on the 5' RACE reads, yielding one entry per CDR3 protein. In the table there are approximately 450,000 distinct CDR3 sequences, over 15% of which are singletons. Sequences were derived from PBMCs, sampled before the yellow fever booster vaccination. Receptors were obtained from a man aged 18 to 29 who received the YFV17D yellow fever vaccine.

This clonotype was observed a few times. The chain links TRBV7-2 to TRBJ2-3; 9 nucleotides align to TRBD1. From germline, CDR1 is SGHTA and CDR2 FQGNSA. The CDR3 is 16 residues long. Trimming removed 3 bases from V and 2 bases from J; junction bases left unmatched: 6. The CDR3, as DNA: TGTGCCAGCAGCTTTCCGGGGGACAGGGTCACAGATACGCAGTATTTT. Its protein is CASSFPGDRVTDTQYF.

This clonotype was picked up a small number of times. A read error may explain this, as a much larger clone is one base away. V is TRBV27 and J is TRBJ1-1, with D possibly TRBD1 on 5 matching bases. Germline V gives CDR1 MNHEY, CDR2 SMNVEV (reference sequence). V lost 6 bases to trimming and J lost 3 bases, with 5 bases between them. The CDR3 runs 11 residues. Here the CDR3 reads CASRGDTEAFF. CDR3 DNA: TGTGCCAGCAGGGGGGACACTGAAGCTTTCTTT.

The chain is built from TRBV7-8 and TRBJ2-1; D may be TRBD1 or TRBD2 (5 bases each). The V end lost 0 bases, the J end lost 2 bases, and 8 bases lay between the germline ends. Germline lookup yields CDR1 SGHVS and CDR2 FQNEAQ. The CDR3 spans 15 residues. The CDR3 here is CASSLAGAPYNEQFF. In DNA form, the CDR3 reads TGTGCCAGCAGCTTAGCCGGGGCACCCTACAATGAGCAGTTCTTC.

In DNA, the CDR3 is TGTGCCAGCATCTACTTTGGACAGCCCCAGCATTTT. It translates to CASIYFGQPQHF. This chain links TRBV9 with TRBJ1-5; D ambiguous. This CDR3 is 12 amino acids long. CDR1 is SGDLS, CDR2 YYNGEE, per germline. Trimming pared 6 bases from V and 7 bases from J, leaving 11 bases between. The full variable domain, in which reference TRBV9 and TRBJ1-5 provide the parts outside the CDR3, is DSGVTQTPKHLITATGQRVTLRCSPRSGDLSVYWYQQSLDQGLQFLIQYYNGEERAKGNILERFSAQQFPDLHSELNLSSLELGDSALYFCASIYFGQPQHFGDGTRLSIL.

This clonotype has a handful of counts. The genes are TRBV5-1 and TRBJ2-3; D ambiguous. CDR3 length: 12 residues. The V end was cut by 10 bases, the J end by 3 bases, with 12 bases between. The germline V gene has CDR1 SGHRS and CDR2 YFSETQ. The CDR3 is CARPAETDTQYF. CDR3 coding DNA: TGCGCCCGACCGGCGGAGACAGATACGCAGTATTTT. Full variable domain (rest looked up from reference TRBV5-1 and TRBJ2-3): KAGVTQTPRYLIKTRGQQVTLSCSPISGHRSVSWYQQTPGQGLQFLFEYFSETQRNKGNFPGRFSGRQFSNSRSEMNVSTLELGDSALYLCARPAETDTQYFGPGTRLTVL.

The chain employs TRBV15 and TRBJ1-6; the D is unclear. Per the germline V gene, CDR1 is LNHNV and CDR2 is YYDKDF (reference sequence). The CDR3 extends over 13 amino acids. Trimming took 0 bases from V and 8 from J, leaving 5 bases between them. This chain's CDR3 is CATSRDWDSPLHF. CDR3 sequence (DNA): TGTGCCACCAGCAGAGATTGGGATTCACCCCTCCACTTT.